This TCR beta chain was identified in a study of T-cell reconstitution after alpha-beta-depleted transplantation in children. In its sample, this clonotype was seen many times. Unique molecular identifiers were incorporated when the TCRbeta library was constructed. TCRdb reprocessed the PCR reads via MiXCR and lists one record per CDR3 protein. Altogether 70,000 to 95,000 distinct CDR3 sequences are present, about a sixth being singletons, with the ten largest covering around a fifth. The CDR3 is 14 residues long. CDR1 is SGHRS and CDR2 is YFSETQ in the germline V gene. Trimming left V 0 bases short and J 3 bases short, with 9 bases between.

The origin of this receptor is a male patient aged 2 to 10 who had a stem cell transplant for acute lymphoblastic leukemia, so the T cells may come from the graft donor. The material sequenced was PBMCs, mostly from graft donor cells, taken 180 days after TCRalphabeta/CD19-depleted stem cell transplant. This chain uses TRBV5-1 with TRBJ1-1; D is unresolved. This CDR3 is CASSLGTMDTEAFF. DNA for the CDR3: TGCGCCAGCAGCTTGGGCACTATGGACACTGAAGCTTTCTTT.